This entry describes one T cell receptor beta chain. Per the germline V gene, CDR1 is MNHEY and CDR2 is SVGAGI. This CDR3 has 15 amino acids. The V and J ends lost 6 bases and 5 bases, in that order; junction bases with no gene match: 6. This specimen belongs to a study of tissue T cells after allogeneic stem cell transplantation. Profiling relied on immunoSEQ multiplex PCR, and the TCRdb table lists in-frame clones only, not all of them. The sample lists 950 to 1,200 clones; about 81% were seen once. The source is a female patient aged 18 to 49 with steroid-refractory graft-versus-host disease after an allogeneic stem cell transplant. Some T cells may be transferred from the graft donor. The starting material was spleen tissue, obtained at autopsy. The rearrangement links TRBV6-5 to TRBJ2-7; 14 nucleotides match TRBD2. CDR3 nucleotide sequence: TGTGCCAGCAGCCCCGGGGGACTAGCGGGAGACGAGCAGTACTTC. This sequence encodes CASSPGGLAGDEQYF.